Listed here are 27 T cell receptor beta chains from one sample, sequenced in a study of CD8+ T cells in alopecia areata (dated by TCRdb to about 2018). The sample's time point label is to be understood as: baseline before oral tofacitinib. The library was made by the immunoSEQ multiplex PCR assay. To provide template for TCR sequencing, every sample had RNA extracted and reverse transcribed into cDNA. TCRdb carries this immuneACCESS record with in-frame sequences only. Its versions omit some clonotypes, under half of them owing to an unresolved V gene in the studies checked, with the rest unexplained. For this sample there are roughly 150,000 clones; under 60% appear just once. The ten largest account for 15% to 20% of the sample. The specimen comprised CD8+ T cells sorted from blood, sampled at week 0. The receptors were sampled from a human donor with alopecia areata.

The V gene is TRBV13, the J gene TRBJ1-1; weak D call: TRBD1 (5 bases). Trimming left V 5 bases short and J 1 base short, with 14 bases between. The germline V gene encodes CDR1 PRHDT and CDR2 FYEKMQ (reference sequence). The CDR3 runs 15 residues. CDR3: CASSTLGEGNTEAFF. CDR3 nucleotide sequence: TGTGCCAGCAGCACCTTGGGGGAGGGGAACACTGAAGCTTTCTTT.

This rearrangement joins TRBV25-1 to TRBJ2-1; no definite D call. CDR3 size: 13 residues. The V end lost 5 bases, the J end lost 9 bases, and 14 bases lay between the germline ends. Germline V gene lookup returns CDR1 MGHDK and CDR2 SYGVNS. CDR3 sequence: CASSPGELGEQFF. The CDR3 coding sequence is TGTGCCAGCAGTCCGGGCGAGCTGGGTGAGCAGTTCTTC. Variable domain in full (rest from reference TRBV25-1 and TRBJ2-1): EADIYQTPRYLVIGTGKKITLECSQTMGHDKMYWYQQDPGMELHLIHYSYGVNSTEKGDLSSESTVSRIRTEHFPLTLESARPSHTSQYLCASSPGELGEQFFGPGTRLTVL.

This clone has just a few counts. This chain joins TRBV29-1 and TRBJ1-1; D remains unclear. The CDR3 is 14 amino acids. Trimming took off 3 bases at V and 4 bases at J, with 15 bases between the two ends. The V gene's germline CDR1 is SQVTM and CDR2 ANQGSEA. The CDR3 bases are TGCAGCGTTGACGGCCTACAGACTGCCACTGAAGCTTTCTTT. Amino acid sequence: CSVDGLQTATEAFF.

The chain has TRBV29-1 and TRBJ1-1; D might be TRBD1 (6 bases). Germline assignment: CDR1 SQVTM and CDR2 ANQGSEA. V dropped 4 bases and J dropped 4 bases, with 13 bases sitting between them. This CDR3 region has 13 residues. This CDR3 is CSVATRGSTEAFF. In DNA, the CDR3 is TGCAGCGTTGCGACCAGGGGAAGCACTGAAGCTTTCTTT.

The chain combines TRBV4-3 with TRBJ1-2; TRBD1 is a possible D gene (5 bases). The V end lost 1 base, the J end lost 5 bases, and 14 bases lay between the germline ends. The CDR3 is 15 amino acids. The germline V gene encodes CDR1 LGHNA and CDR2 YSLEER. The CDR3 reads CASSQAQGGGYGYTF. The CDR3 region has the DNA TGCGCCAGCAGCCAAGCCCAGGGTGGGGGGTATGGCTACACCTTC.

The rearrangement uses TRBV29-1 and TRBJ2-7; D remains unclear. Trimming took 4 bases from V and 5 from J, leaving 12 bases between them. Germline V gene sequence: CDR1 SQVTM, CDR2 ANQGSEA. This CDR3 spans 12 amino acids. The CDR3 region is CSVGGMVDEQYF. CDR3 nucleotide sequence: TGCAGCGTTGGAGGAATGGTGGACGAGCAGTACTTC.

This clone has a handful of counts. The J gene is TRBJ1-5, the V gene TRBV13; 9 nucleotides align to TRBD1. The trim removed 6 bases at V and 9 bases at J, leaving 9 bases unmatched. The CDR3 totals 14 residues. In germline, CDR1 is PRHDT, CDR2 FYEKMQ (reference sequence). The CDR3 spells CASRKTGGEWPQHF. CDR3 nucleotide sequence: TGTGCCAGCAGAAAAACAGGGGGCGAATGGCCCCAGCATTTT.

The chain uses TRBV19 and TRBJ2-1; TRBD2 aligns across 8 bases. The V gene end was trimmed by 5 bases and the J gene end by 6 bases; junction bases not matched to a gene: 6. CDR1 is LNHDA and CDR2 is SQIVND in the germline V gene (reference sequence). The CDR3 runs to 14 residues. The CDR3 reads CASSVTGTSNEQFF. As DNA, the CDR3 is TGTGCCAGTAGTGTTACCGGGACTAGCAATGAGCAGTTCTTC.

This chain joins TRBV27 and TRBJ2-2, with 8 bases fitting TRBD2. This CDR3 has 17 amino acids. The germline V gene encodes CDR1 MNHEY and CDR2 SMNVEV (reference sequence). The ends lost 4 bases at V and 0 bases at J; junction bases unmatched: 7. As DNA, the CDR3 is TGTGCCAGCAGTTATAATGGACTAGCACCGAACACCGGGGAGCTGTTTTTT. It codes for CASSYNGLAPNTGELFF.

This clone was seen a handful of times. The chain employs TRBV7-9 and TRBJ2-1; TRBD2 is a possible D gene (6 bases). V was pared by 2 bases and J by 4 bases, with 15 bases between. Germline values: CDR1 SEHNR, CDR2 FQNEAQ (reference sequence). There are 16 residues in the CDR3. CDR3 in DNA: TGTGCCAGCAGCTTAAATGATGCGGGGTCATACAATGAGCAGTTCTTC. Amino acid sequence: CASSLNDAGSYNEQFF.

In this sample, this clone turned up a few times. The rearrangement links TRBV29-1 to TRBJ1-1; D may be TRBD1 (6 bases). V dropped 7 bases and J dropped 6 bases, with 12 bases sitting between them. The germline V gene encodes CDR1 SQVTM and CDR2 ANQGSEA. The CDR3 extends over 11 amino acids. This CDR3 reads CSGRAGAEAFF. As DNA, the CDR3 is TGCAGCGGCCGGGCAGGGGCTGAAGCTTTCTTT.

This clone was counted only a few times. The chain combines TRBV13 with TRBJ2-1; TRBD2 matches at 8 bases. CDR1 and CDR2 from the germline V gene are PRHDT and FYEKMQ (reference sequence). The CDR3 loop spans 14 amino acids. J lost 6 bases, V lost 6 bases, and 7 bases had no gene match. Written as DNA, the CDR3 is TGTGCCAGCAGTGGGGCTAGCGGGCCCAATGAGCAGTTCTTC. As protein: CASSGASGPNEQFF.

This clone turned up a few times. The genes are TRBV30 and TRBJ2-7, with 10 bases fitting TRBD1. Unmatched junction bases numbered 5, after V lost 3 bases and J lost 3 bases. The CDR3 has 14 amino acids. Germline-derived CDR1 and CDR2 are GTSNPN and SVGIG (reference sequence). This chain's CDR3 is CAWRDRDRGYEQYF. DNA for the CDR3: TGTGCCTGGAGGGACCGGGACAGGGGCTACGAGCAGTACTTC.

V and J are TRBV5-1 and TRBJ2-6; 7 bases align to TRBD1. This CDR3 spans 22 amino acids. CDR1 SGHRS and CDR2 YFSETQ come from the germline V gene. The trim removed 4 bases at V and 0 bases at J, leaving 22 bases unmatched. The CDR3 DNA reads as TGCGCCAGCAGCCTGAGCGGAGCCCACAGGGGCCGCGATTTCTCTGGGGCCAACGTCCTGACTTTC. Translated, it gives CASSLSGAHRGRDFSGANVLTF.

The V gene is TRBV20-1, the J gene TRBJ1-4, with no clear D. The CDR3 runs 11 residues. Trimming cost V 0 bases and J 12 bases, with 8 bases left between them. From germline, CDR1 is DFQATT and CDR2 SNEGSKA (reference sequence). CDR3 sequence (DNA): TGCAGTGCTAGAGAGCAGACGGAACTGTTTTTT. This translates into CSAREQTELFF.

This clone was observed a handful of times. The gene calls are TRBV4-3 and TRBJ1-4; tentatively, D is TRBD1 (5 bases). The CDR3 has 13 residues. The germline CDR1 and CDR2 sequences are LGHNA and YSLEER. Trimming removed 1 base at V and 7 bases at J, with 7 bases between. In DNA, the CDR3 is TGCGCCAGCAGCCAAGCGGGGGGTGAAAAACTGTTTTTT. It is translated as CASSQAGGEKLFF.

This chain links TRBV2 with TRBJ1-1, with D hard to call. The CDR3 extends over 12 amino acids. Trimming stripped 4 bases from V and 7 bases from J, with 10 bases between. Germline values: CDR1 SNHLY, CDR2 FYNNEI. CDR3 in amino acids: CASSVSVLEAFF. The CDR3 nucleotides read TGTGCCAGCAGTGTATCCGTACTTGAAGCTTTCTTT.

This clone was observed a few times. J is TRBJ2-7 and V is TRBV4-1; weak D call: TRBD2 (5 bases). Per germline, CDR1 MGHRA and CDR2 YSYEKL. Deletions cut 4 bases from V and 3 bases from J, with 13 bases between. This CDR3 contains 14 residues. CDR3 in amino acids: CASSLRQEDYEQYF. The CDR3 region has the DNA TGCGCCAGCAGCCTAAGGCAGGAGGACTACGAGCAGTACTTC.

The chain joins TRBV19 to TRBJ2-5; TRBD1 agrees at 7 bases. Germline CDR1 LNHDA, CDR2 SQIVND (reference sequence). This CDR3 region has 14 residues. With 5 bases clipped from V and 3 bases from J, the junction kept 6 bases outside the gene matches. The CDR3, as DNA: TGTGCCAGTAGTCCACGGACAGGTGAAGAGACCCAGTACTTC. As protein: CASSPRTGEETQYF. Together with reference TRBV19 and TRBJ2-5, the CDR3 gives the full variable domain: DGGITQSPKYLFRKEGQNVTLSCEQNLNHDAMYWYRQDPGQGLRLIYYSQIVNDFQKGDIAEGYSVSREKKESFPLTVTSAQKNPTAFYLCASSPRTGEETQYFGPGTRLLVL.

This clone showed up just a few times. The rearrangement joins TRBV10-3 to TRBJ2-5; D is possibly TRBD1 or TRBD2 (5 bases each). From germline, CDR1 is ENHRY and CDR2 SYGVKD. The CDR3 contains 16 residues. The V gene lost 3 bases and the J gene lost 3 bases, with 17 bases spanning the gap. The CDR3 region has the DNA TGTGCCATCAGTGACCCTGTTGCCGGGGCCGAAGAGACCCAGTACTTC. This sequence encodes CAISDPVAGAEETQYF.

Here the CDR3 DNA reads TGTGCCAGCAGTCCCCGGGACTTTCCTAGCACAGATACGCAGTATTTT. Residues: CASSPRDFPSTDTQYF. The V call is TRBV27, the J call TRBJ2-3; TRBD2 is a possible D gene (6 bases). The germline V gene encodes CDR1 MNHEY and CDR2 SMNVEV (reference sequence). The CDR3 length is 16 residues. The V end was cut by 5 bases, the J end by 0 bases, with 15 bases between.

This clone was observed a few times. This chain joins TRBV6-4 and TRBJ1-6; the match to TRBD1 covers 8 bases. Losses at the gene ends were 4 bases for V and 7 bases for J; bases not matched to a gene: 6. This CDR3 contains 15 residues. From germline, CDR1 is MRHNA and CDR2 SNTAGT. The CDR3 reads CASSADRAGNSPLHF. The CDR3, as DNA: TGTGCCAGCAGTGCGGACAGGGCTGGCAATTCACCCCTCCACTTT.

The chain joins TRBV29-1 to TRBJ1-1; no reliable D call. The CDR3 has 10 amino acids. Per germline, CDR1 SQVTM and CDR2 ANQGSEA. With 5 bases removed from V and 3 bases from J, the gap between germline ends came to 4 bases. The CDR3 sequence: CSVFDTEAFF. The CDR3, as DNA: TGCAGCGTTTTCGACACTGAAGCTTTCTTT.

This clone was detected only a few times. The rearrangement links TRBV29-1 to TRBJ2-7; D unresolved. The germline V and J ends were trimmed by 0 bases and 5 bases, with 17 bases remaining between them. Per germline, CDR1 SQVTM and CDR2 ANQGSEA. The CDR3 runs 15 residues. CDR3 in DNA: TGCAGCGTTGAAGATTCGGCCGGTGGAGCCCACGAGCAGTACTTC. Translation: CSVEDSAGGAHEQYF.

The chain couples TRBV5-1 to TRBJ2-7; D is perhaps TRBD1 or TRBD2 (5 bases each). Between the trimmed V and J ends, which lost 0 bases and 2 bases, there was a span of 12 bases. Germline CDR1 and CDR2: SGHRS and YFSETQ. The CDR3 length is 15 residues. The DNA for the CDR3 is TGCGCCAGCAGCTTGGACAGCCGGGACCCCTACGAGCAGTACTTC. It codes for CASSLDSRDPYEQYF.

The J gene is TRBJ2-7, the V gene TRBV4-1; D perhaps matches TRBD2 (6 bases). With 3 bases removed from V and 4 bases from J, the gap between germline ends came to 13 bases. The germline gives CDR1 MGHRA, CDR2 YSYEKL. This CDR3 region has 14 residues. CDR3 coding DNA: TGCGCCAGCAGCCAGACCATAGCGGATTACGAGCAGTACTTC. It specifies CASSQTIADYEQYF.

This clone was found a few times. The chain links TRBV4-1 to TRBJ2-1; TRBD1 matches 8 bases. This CDR3 contains 14 residues. Per the germline V gene, CDR1 is MGHRA and CDR2 is YSYEKL. J lost 5 bases, V lost 1 base, and 1 base had no gene match. CDR3 sequence reads: CASSQGTGNNEQFF. The CDR3 bases are TGCGCCAGCAGCCAAGGGACAGGGAACAATGAGCAGTTCTTC.